Below, 23 T cell receptor beta chains from the same sample are listed, as sequenced in a study of cytomegalovirus exposure and HLA in healthy donors. Here immunoSEQ multiplex PCR was the method, and the copy in TCRdb shows in-frame clones only, minus some. The sample carries approximately 180,000 clones, 86% recorded once. Sequenced: PBMCs. The origin of the receptors is a man younger than 35 in good health and CMV-seropositive.

This clone was counted a few times. The rearrangement uses TRBV6-5 and TRBJ2-5, with D perhaps TRBD1 (5 bases). The CDR3 covers 15 residues. Germline CDR1 MNHEY, CDR2 SVGAGI. Trimming stripped 0 bases from V and 9 bases from J, with 17 bases between. CDR3 residues: CASSYSTDSSLAQYF. CDR3 DNA: TGTGCCAGCAGTTACTCTACCGACAGCAGCCTCGCCCAGTACTTC.

The chain couples TRBV27 to TRBJ2-1, with D possibly matching TRBD2 (6 bases). CDR3 length: 15 residues. Germline V lookup: CDR1 MNHEY, CDR2 SMNVEV (reference sequence). Trimming stripped 1 base from V and 2 bases from J, with 9 bases between. In DNA, the CDR3 is TGTGCCAGCAGTTTATACCGGGGGACCTACAATGAGCAGTTCTTC. Protein: CASSLYRGTYNEQFF.

This clone was detected only once. The chain is built from TRBV6-6 and TRBJ2-4; 9 bases line up with TRBD2. After removal of 7 bases from V and 2 bases from J, the junction contained 9 bases not matched to a gene. Germline-derived CDR1 and CDR2 are MNHNY and SVGAGI (reference sequence). The CDR3 is made up of 16 amino acids. The CDR3 loop is CASTPGGGETKNIQYF. As DNA, the CDR3 is TGTGCCAGCACTCCGGGCGGGGGGGAGACCAAAAACATTCAGTACTTC.

The V gene is TRBV2, the J gene TRBJ2-7; D may be TRBD1 (5 bases). Between the trimmed V and J ends, which lost 7 bases and 6 bases, there was a span of 16 bases. The CDR3 totals 13 residues. The germline CDR1 and CDR2 sequences are SNHLY and FYNNEI. The CDR3 reads CASKSRTIGEQYF. CDR3 in DNA: TGTGCCAGCAAAAGTAGGACAATTGGCGAGCAGTACTTC.

The CDR3 DNA reads TGCGCCAGCAGCTCTAGGGGAAGCACTGAAGCTTTCTTT. Its translation is CASSSRGSTEAFF. The genes are TRBV5-1 and TRBJ1-1, with D perhaps TRBD1 (5 bases). This CDR3 is 13 amino acids long. Germline assignment: CDR1 SGHRS and CDR2 YFSETQ. V lost 3 bases, J lost 4 bases, and 10 bases lay in between.

The rearrangement links TRBV2 to TRBJ2-1; D is perhaps TRBD2 (7 bases). Germline assignment: CDR1 SNHLY and CDR2 FYNNEI. Trimming took off 7 bases at V and 15 bases at J, with 19 bases between the two ends. The CDR3 loop spans 12 amino acids. The CDR3 reads CASTPGRGSRFF. CDR3 DNA: TGTGCCAGCACCCCAGGGAGGGGGAGTCGGTTCTTC.

This sequence joins TRBV6-4 and TRBJ2-6, with TRBD2 matching over 8 bases. V shed 4 bases, J shed 2 bases, and the junction held 4 bases outside the gene matches. From germline, CDR1 is MRHNA and CDR2 SNTAGT. The CDR3 extends over 16 amino acids. This CDR3 reads CASSAGGLTGANVLTF. The CDR3, as DNA: TGTGCCAGCAGTGCGGGGGGGTTGACTGGGGCCAACGTCCTGACTTTC.

V gene TRBV7-3 combines with J gene TRBJ2-1; 9 bases fit TRBD2. V lost 1 base and J lost 4; bases outside the gene matches: 5. From germline, CDR1 is SGHTA and CDR2 FQGTGA. The CDR3 consists of 16 residues. The CDR3: CASSLMGGGAYNEQFF. CDR3 nucleotides: TGTGCCAGCAGCTTAATGGGCGGGGGGGCATACAATGAGCAGTTCTTC.

The CDR3 is CATSGGRGLGYGYTF. As DNA, the CDR3 is TGTGCCACCAGCGGGGGCAGGGGGCTGGGCTATGGCTACACCTTC. This sequence joins TRBV15 and TRBJ1-2, with 8 bases matching TRBD1. This CDR3 contains 15 residues. With 5 bases clipped from V and 4 bases from J, the junction kept 9 bases outside the gene matches. The germline gives CDR1 LNHNV, CDR2 YYDKDF (reference sequence).

This chain connects TRBV5-1 to TRBJ2-1, with unresolved D. CDR1 is SGHRS, CDR2 YFSETQ, per germline. The CDR3 length is 14 residues. V shed 0 bases and J shed 7 bases, with 11 bases lying between them. The CDR3 here is CASSLGSGSNEQFF. CDR3 coding DNA: TGCGCCAGCAGCTTGGGTAGTGGTTCTAATGAGCAGTTCTTC.

The rearrangement links TRBV7-8 to TRBJ1-1; D may be TRBD1 (6 bases). The CDR3 covers 12 residues. Between the trimmed V and J ends, which lost 2 bases and 7 bases, there was a span of 8 bases. Germline-derived CDR1 and CDR2 are SGHVS and FQNEAQ. The CDR3 bases are TGTGCCAGCAGCTTACGGACAGATGAAGCTTTCTTT. This gives the protein CASSLRTDEAFF.

This chain links TRBV9 with TRBJ2-1; TRBD2 matches 8 bases. The germline V gene has CDR1 SGDLS and CDR2 YYNGEE. The CDR3 sequence is 16 residues long. Trimming at V came to 5 bases and at J to 8 bases, leaving 15 bases not matched to a gene. CDR3 coding DNA: TGTGCCAGCAGTGACCCCCGGGGACTAGTTTCTCATGAGCAGTTCTTC. Translated, it gives CASSDPRGLVSHEQFF.

This clone turned up a few times. This chain joins TRBV7-9 and TRBJ2-6; D might be TRBD2 (5 bases). The ends were cut back, 3 bases at V and 0 bases at J, with 12 bases in the middle. Looked up from germline, CDR1 is SEHNR and CDR2 is FQNEAQ (reference sequence). The CDR3 sequence is 17 residues long. The CDR3 DNA reads TGTGCCAGCAGCTTGAGGCGGGTATCCTCTGGGGCCAACGTCCTGACTTTC. Translating it yields CASSLRRVSSGANVLTF.

The chain combines TRBV19 with TRBJ2-1, with TRBD2 identical over 7 bases. Trimming removed 6 bases from V and 5 bases from J; junction bases left unmatched: 10. The CDR3 is 15 residues long. Germline CDR1 LNHDA, CDR2 SQIVND (reference sequence). This chain's CDR3 is CASSPSGVPHNEQFF. In DNA form, the CDR3 reads TGTGCCAGTAGCCCTAGCGGAGTGCCTCACAATGAGCAGTTCTTC.

The chain employs TRBV7-2 and TRBJ2-2, with 8 bases matching TRBD2. Germline trimming cut 11 bases from V and 8 bases from J; bases unmatched to any gene: 4. The CDR3 is 11 residues long. CDR1 and CDR2 from the germline V gene are SGHTA and FQGNSA. The CDR3 nucleotides are TGTGCCCGGGGGGGGTCAGGGGAGCTGTTTTTT. Protein: CARGGSGELFF.

J is TRBJ2-7 and V is TRBV11-3; TRBD2 matches 13 bases. J gave up 2 bases and V 4 bases, and 2 bases lay outside the gene matches. Germline CDR1 reads SGHNT; CDR2 reads YENEEA. The CDR3 runs 15 residues. DNA for the CDR3: TGTGCCAGCAGCTCCGGGACTAGCGGGGCCTACGAGCAGTACTTC. Residues: CASSSGTSGAYEQYF.

The chain has TRBV27 and TRBJ2-7; D remains unclear. Germline lookup yields CDR1 MNHEY and CDR2 SMNVEV (reference sequence). This CDR3 comprises 16 residues. Trimming left V 3 bases short and J 0 bases short, with 15 bases between. CDR3 DNA: TGTGCCAGCAGTTTCGCCCCTCCTTATAGCTCCTACGAGCAGTACTTC. Translated: CASSFAPPYSSYEQYF.

This rearrangement joins TRBV2 to TRBJ2-7; D unclear. In germline, CDR1 is SNHLY, CDR2 FYNNEI. Trimming took 7 bases from V and 0 from J, leaving 16 bases between them. The length of the CDR3 is 15 residues. CDR3 amino acids: CASTDPGPSSYEQYF. The CDR3 bases are TGTGCCAGCACCGACCCGGGTCCAAGCTCCTACGAGCAGTACTTC.

The rearrangement uses TRBV29-1 and TRBJ1-2, with 12 bases aligning to TRBD1. From germline, CDR1 is SQVTM and CDR2 ANQGSEA. The CDR3 is 15 residues long. Trimming cost V 2 bases and J 6 bases; bases outside gene matches: 7. CDR3 sequence: CSVEPRDRGPNGYTF. CDR3 coding DNA: TGCAGCGTTGAACCCCGGGACAGGGGGCCCAATGGCTACACCTTC.

V and J are TRBV18 and TRBJ1-1; no clear D. Germline V gives CDR1 KGHSH, CDR2 LQKENI. Trimming pared 2 bases from V and 0 bases from J, leaving 7 bases between. CDR3 length equals 14 residues. The CDR3 DNA reads TGTGCCAGCTCACCAAGACGGGTGAACACTGAAGCTTTCTTT. Its protein product is CASSPRRVNTEAFF. The full variable domain, in which reference TRBV18 and TRBJ1-1 provide the parts outside the CDR3, is NAGVMQNPRHLVRRRGQEARLRCSPMKGHSHVYWYRQLPEEGLKFMVYLQKENIIDESGMPKERFSAEFPKEGPSILRIQQVVRGDSAAYFCASSPRRVNTEAFFGQGTRLTVV.

The chain uses TRBV9 and TRBJ2-7; D gene uncertain. The V gene's germline CDR1 is SGDLS and CDR2 YYNGEE. The CDR3 sequence is 14 residues long. Trimming took off 2 bases at V and 1 base at J, with 10 bases between the two ends. CDR3 in DNA: TGTGCCAGCAGCGTCCGCGGTGAGTCCTACGAGCAGTACTTC. It translates to CASSVRGESYEQYF.

The chain uses TRBV5-1 and TRBJ2-7, with D maybe TRBD2 (6 bases). Trimming cost V 0 bases and J 2 bases, with 12 bases left between them. In germline, CDR1 is SGHRS, CDR2 YFSETQ. This CDR3 comprises 15 residues. CDR3 DNA sequence: TGCGCCAGCAGCTTGGTAGAGGGAGGAACCTACGAGCAGTACTTC. It translates to CASSLVEGGTYEQYF.

This chain links TRBV6-5 with TRBJ1-1; D might be TRBD1 (6 bases). This CDR3 is built from 12 residues. The ends were cut back, 0 bases at V and 7 bases at J, with 6 bases in the middle. Germline CDR1 MNHEY, CDR2 SVGAGI. The DNA for the CDR3 is TGTGCCAGCAGTTACTCGACAGGTGAAGCTTTCTTT. Translating it yields CASSYSTGEAFF.